These T cell receptor beta chains were read from a single sample in a study of PD-L1 blockade in urothelial cancer. The table came from immunoSEQ multiplex PCR; TCRdb's copy has only in-frame clones and leaves some out. The sample has approximately 100,000 clones; about 89% are singletons. This sample comprised PBMCs, obtained around atezolizumab (anti-PD-L1) treatment. Receptors originate from a woman at least 80 years old with urothelial cancer. CDR3s include the opening cysteine and the closing phenylalanine or tryptophan. Each record gives: D gene, J gene, clone size, V gene, CDR3 DNA, CDR3 protein. D genes are given only for firm matches. Clone size is given for some rows only: seen once, a few or many times, or a class if the clone is expanded.

NA	TRBJ1-1	NA	TRBV2	TGTGCCAGCAGTGAAGCGCTTGTAGCAGTAGAAGCTTTCTTT	CASSEALVAVEAFF
NA	TRBJ2-1	NA	TRBV2	TGTGCCAGCGGGACATTTAGTTATGAGCAGTTCTTC	CASGTFSYEQFF
NA	TRBJ1-2	NA	TRBV7-2	TGTGCCAGCAGCCCCGGTTGGGGGACTGGGTCTAACTATGGCTACACCTTC	CASSPGWGTGSNYGYTF
NA	TRBJ2-5	NA	TRBV27	TGTGCCAGCAGTCCCTCGGGTCGGGGGACCCAGTACTTC	CASSPSGRGTQYF
NA	TRBJ2-3	NA	TRBV2	TGTGCCAGCAGTCCGGGGGACGTGAGCACAGATACGCAGTATTTT	CASSPGDVSTDTQYF
NA	TRBJ1-2	NA	TRBV28	TGTGCCAGCAGTTTATTAGGCCCGCCTCTAGGTGGCTACACCTTC	CASSLLGPPLGGYTF
TRBD1	TRBJ1-4	NA	TRBV11-2	TGTGCCAGCAGCTACCAGGACAGGGGAAATGAAAAACTGTTTTTT	CASSYQDRGNEKLFF
NA	TRBJ1-5	NA	TRBV10-3	TGTGCCATCAGTGGAGACACGGGGGGCGCAGGGCAGCCCCAGCATTTT	CAISGDTGGAGQPQHF
NA	TRBJ1-1	NA	TRBV28	TGTGCCAGCAGTTTATCACTGTCATTTACGGGCACTGAAGCTTTCTTT	CASSLSLSFTGTEAFF
NA	TRBJ2-1	NA	TRBV19	TGTGCCAGTAGTATATCTAGCAACAATGAGCAGTTCTTC	CASSISSNNEQFF
NA	TRBJ1-1	NA	TRBV28	TGTGCCAGCAGTTTGGGGGGGCCGGACACTGAAGCTTTCTTT	CASSLGGPDTEAFF
TRBD1	TRBJ2-7	once	TRBV4-2	TGTGCCAGCAGCCACCGGGACAGGGGGCCCTACGAGCAGTACTTC	CASSHRDRGPYEQYF
TRBD1	TRBJ2-1	NA	TRBV14	TGTGCCAGCAGCCCGACAGGGCGGTACAATGAGCAGTTCTTC	CASSPTGRYNEQFF
NA	TRBJ1-1	NA	TRBV28	TGTGCCAGCAGTTCGTTTGAAGCTTTCTTT	CASSSFEAFF
TRBD2	TRBJ2-7	NA	TRBV11-2	TGTGCCAGCAGCCGCCCAGGACTAGCGGCTCCCTACGAGCAGTACTTC	CASSRPGLAAPYEQYF
TRBD1	TRBJ1-2	NA	TRBV5-4	TGTGCCAGCAGCTTGCCCGGGACAGGGGGCACCTATGGCTACACCTTC	CASSLPGTGGTYGYTF
NA	TRBJ1-5	NA	TRBV28	TGTGCCAGCACCTTGGGCAGTTTTAGCAATCAGCCCCAGCATTTT	CASTLGSFSNQPQHF
TRBD1	TRBJ2-5	NA	TRBV5-8	TGTGCCAGCAGCACGACAGGGGCGCGAGAGACCCAGTACTTC	CASSTTGARETQYF
TRBD2	TRBJ2-1	NA	TRBV11-2	TGTGCCAGCAGCTCCCGGGCGGGGGGTTCCTACAATGAGCAGTTCTTC	CASSSRAGGSYNEQFF
TRBD1	TRBJ1-1	NA	TRBV19	TGTGCCAGTATTCCCGGGACAGGGTATCAAGCTTTCTTT	CASIPGTGYQAFF
NA	TRBJ1-2	NA	TRBV4-2	TGTGCCAGCAGCCCCAGCTCCCAGGGGAATAACTATGGCTACACCTTC	CASSPSSQGNNYGYTF
TRBD1	TRBJ1-4	NA	TRBV9	TGTGCCAGCAGCCCAGAAACAGGGGCGGAAAAACTGTTTTTT	CASSPETGAEKLFF
TRBD1	TRBJ2-7	NA	TRBV2	TGTGCCAGCATACTGGCTCCGGGACAGGGGTACGAGCAGTACTTC	CASILAPGQGYEQYF
NA	TRBJ2-7	NA	TRBV5-1	TGCGCCAGCAGCGGGGTACTAGCCGCCGAGCAGTACTTC	CASSGVLAAEQYF
TRBD1	TRBJ1-1	NA	TRBV7-2	TGTGCCAGCAGCTTAGCCAGGGGGCTCGGGGCTTTCTTT	CASSLARGLGAFF
NA	TRBJ1-4	NA	TRBV19	TGTGCCAGTACCACTTCCCCCTCAACTAATGAAAAACTGTTTTTT	CASTTSPSTNEKLFF